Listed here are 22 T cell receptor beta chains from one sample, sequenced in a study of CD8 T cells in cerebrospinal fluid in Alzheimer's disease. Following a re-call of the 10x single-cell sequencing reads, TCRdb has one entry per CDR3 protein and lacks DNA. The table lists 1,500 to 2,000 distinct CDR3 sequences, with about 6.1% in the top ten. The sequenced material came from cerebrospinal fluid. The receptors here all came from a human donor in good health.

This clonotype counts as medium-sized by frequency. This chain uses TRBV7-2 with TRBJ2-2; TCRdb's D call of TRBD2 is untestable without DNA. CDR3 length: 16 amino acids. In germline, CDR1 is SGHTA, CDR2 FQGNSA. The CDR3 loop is CAIPLASGGNTGELFF.

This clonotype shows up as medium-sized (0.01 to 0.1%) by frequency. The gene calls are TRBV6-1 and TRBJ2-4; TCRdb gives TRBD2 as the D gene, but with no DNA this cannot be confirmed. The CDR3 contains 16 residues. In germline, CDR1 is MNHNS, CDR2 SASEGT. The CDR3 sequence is CASSLRGGSYKNIQYF.

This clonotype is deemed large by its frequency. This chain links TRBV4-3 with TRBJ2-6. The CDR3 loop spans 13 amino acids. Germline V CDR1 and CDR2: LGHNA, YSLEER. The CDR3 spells CASSQAGANVLTF.

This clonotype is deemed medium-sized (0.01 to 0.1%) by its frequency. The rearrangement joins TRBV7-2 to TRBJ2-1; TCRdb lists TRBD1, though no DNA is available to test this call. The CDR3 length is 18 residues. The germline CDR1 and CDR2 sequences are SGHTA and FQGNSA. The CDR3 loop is CASSLVFSGVTAYNEQFF.

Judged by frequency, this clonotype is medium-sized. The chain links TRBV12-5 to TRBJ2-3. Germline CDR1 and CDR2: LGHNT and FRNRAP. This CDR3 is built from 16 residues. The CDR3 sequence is CASGLGGGLNTDTQYF.

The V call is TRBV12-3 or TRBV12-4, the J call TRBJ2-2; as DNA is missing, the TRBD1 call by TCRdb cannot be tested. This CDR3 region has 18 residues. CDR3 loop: CASSRGAGGILNTGELFF.

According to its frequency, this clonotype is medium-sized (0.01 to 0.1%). The CDR3 region is CASSRNSGGPETQYF. The V and J genes are TRBV6-5 and TRBJ2-5; TCRdb's D gene call, TRBD2, goes unchecked for lack of DNA. This CDR3 is 15 amino acids long. The germline gives CDR1 MNHEY, CDR2 SVGAGI.

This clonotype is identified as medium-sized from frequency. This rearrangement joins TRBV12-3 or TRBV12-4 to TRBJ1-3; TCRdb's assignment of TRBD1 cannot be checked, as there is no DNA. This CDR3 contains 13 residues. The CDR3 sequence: CASSPDSRGTIYF.

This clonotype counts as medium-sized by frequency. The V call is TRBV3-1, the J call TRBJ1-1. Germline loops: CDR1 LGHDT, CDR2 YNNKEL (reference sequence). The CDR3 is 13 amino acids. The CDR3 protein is CASSQDPNTEAFF.

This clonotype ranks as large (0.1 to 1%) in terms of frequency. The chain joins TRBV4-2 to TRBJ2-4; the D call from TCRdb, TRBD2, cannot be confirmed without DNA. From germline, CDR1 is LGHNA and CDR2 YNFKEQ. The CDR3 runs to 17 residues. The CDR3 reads CASSLGTTSGGQNIQYF.

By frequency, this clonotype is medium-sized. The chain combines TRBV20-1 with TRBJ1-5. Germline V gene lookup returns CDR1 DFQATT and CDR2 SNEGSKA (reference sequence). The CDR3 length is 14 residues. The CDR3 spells CSAMWGSVGQPQHF.

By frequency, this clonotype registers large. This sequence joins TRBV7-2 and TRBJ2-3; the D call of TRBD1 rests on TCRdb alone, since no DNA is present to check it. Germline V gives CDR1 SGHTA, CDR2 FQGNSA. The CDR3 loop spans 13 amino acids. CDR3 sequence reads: CASGGGLTDTQYF. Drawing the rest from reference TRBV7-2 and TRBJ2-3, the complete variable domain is GAGVSQSPSNKVTEKGKDVELRCDPISGHTALYWYRQSLGQGLEFLIYFQGNSAPDKSGLPSDRFSAERTGGSVSTLTIQRTQQEDSAVYLCASGGGLTDTQYFGPGTRLTVL.

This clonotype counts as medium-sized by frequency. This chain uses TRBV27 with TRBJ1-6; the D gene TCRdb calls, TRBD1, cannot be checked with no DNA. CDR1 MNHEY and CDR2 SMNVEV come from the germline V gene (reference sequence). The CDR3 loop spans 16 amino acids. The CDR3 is CASSLSGQSYNSPLHF.

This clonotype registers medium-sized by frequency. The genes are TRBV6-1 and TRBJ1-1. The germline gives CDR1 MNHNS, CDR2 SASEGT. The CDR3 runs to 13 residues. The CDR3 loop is CASRKGQNTEAFF.

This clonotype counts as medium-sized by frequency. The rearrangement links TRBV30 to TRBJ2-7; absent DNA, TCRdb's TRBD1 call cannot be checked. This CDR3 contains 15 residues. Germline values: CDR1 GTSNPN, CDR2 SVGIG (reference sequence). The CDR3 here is CAGIPPGALNDPQYF.

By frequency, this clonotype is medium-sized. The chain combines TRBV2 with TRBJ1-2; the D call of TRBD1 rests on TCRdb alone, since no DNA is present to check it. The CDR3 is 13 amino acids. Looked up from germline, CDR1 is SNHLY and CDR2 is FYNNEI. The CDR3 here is CASRTTGPYGYTF.

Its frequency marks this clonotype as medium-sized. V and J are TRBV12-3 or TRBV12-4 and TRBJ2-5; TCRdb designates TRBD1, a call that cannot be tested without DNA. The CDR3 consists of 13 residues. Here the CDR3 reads CASSPTGVETQYF.

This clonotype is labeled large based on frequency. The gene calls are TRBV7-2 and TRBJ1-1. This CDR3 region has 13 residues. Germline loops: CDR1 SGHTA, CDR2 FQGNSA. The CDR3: CASSLERAGEAFF.

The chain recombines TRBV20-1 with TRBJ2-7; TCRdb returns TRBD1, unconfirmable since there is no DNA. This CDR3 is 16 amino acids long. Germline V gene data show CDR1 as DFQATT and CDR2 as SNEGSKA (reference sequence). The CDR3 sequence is CSVASSRGVDSYEQYF.

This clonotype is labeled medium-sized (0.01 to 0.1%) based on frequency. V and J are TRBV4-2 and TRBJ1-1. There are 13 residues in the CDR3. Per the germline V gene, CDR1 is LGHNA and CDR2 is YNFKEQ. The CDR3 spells CASSQDRRGEAFF.

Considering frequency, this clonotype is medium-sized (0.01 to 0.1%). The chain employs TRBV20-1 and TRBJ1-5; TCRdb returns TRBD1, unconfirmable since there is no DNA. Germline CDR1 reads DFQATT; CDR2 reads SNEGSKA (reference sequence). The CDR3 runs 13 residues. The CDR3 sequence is CSANPTGDQPQHF.

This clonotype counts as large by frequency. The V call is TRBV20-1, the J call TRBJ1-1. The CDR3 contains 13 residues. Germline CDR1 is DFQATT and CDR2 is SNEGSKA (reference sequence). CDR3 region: CSARRDGNTEAFF.